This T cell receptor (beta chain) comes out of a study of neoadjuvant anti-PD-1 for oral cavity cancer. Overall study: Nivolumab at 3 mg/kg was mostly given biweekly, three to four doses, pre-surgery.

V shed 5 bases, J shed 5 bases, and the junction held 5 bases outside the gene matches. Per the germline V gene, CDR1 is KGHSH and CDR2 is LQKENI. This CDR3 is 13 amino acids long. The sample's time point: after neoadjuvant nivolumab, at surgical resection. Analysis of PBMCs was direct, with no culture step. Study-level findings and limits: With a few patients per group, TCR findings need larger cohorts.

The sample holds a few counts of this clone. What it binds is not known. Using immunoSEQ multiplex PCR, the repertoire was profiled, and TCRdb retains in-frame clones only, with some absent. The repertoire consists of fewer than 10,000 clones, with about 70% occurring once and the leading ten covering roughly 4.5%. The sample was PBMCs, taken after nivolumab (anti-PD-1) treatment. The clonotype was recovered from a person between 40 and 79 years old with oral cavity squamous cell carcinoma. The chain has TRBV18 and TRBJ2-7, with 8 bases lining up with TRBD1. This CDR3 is CASSTDRADEQYF. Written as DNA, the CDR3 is TGTGCCAGCTCAACGGACAGGGCAGACGAGCAGTACTTC.